Below are 19 T cell receptor beta chains sequenced from a single sample in a study of technical replicates of blood from a handful of donors. Produced via immunoSEQ multiplex PCR; TCRdb's table is partial and in-frame only. Of 84,000 or so clones detected, about 92% appear once; the ten largest clones hold roughly 0.26%. Material: T cells isolated from PBMCs. The source of these receptors is a human donor in good health.

V is TRBV19 and J is TRBJ2-5; TRBD2 matches 7 bases. This CDR3 region has 17 residues. Germline V gene data show CDR1 as LNHDA and CDR2 as SQIVND (reference sequence). Trimming removed 10 bases from V and 1 base from J; junction bases left unmatched: 18. CDR3 residues: CAKVGGSRDYRQETQYF. Here the CDR3 DNA reads TGTGCCAAAGTGGGGGGATCCAGGGACTACCGCCAAGAGACCCAGTACTTC.

This chain joins TRBV5-1 and TRBJ1-3; weak D call: TRBD1 (5 bases). Germline-derived CDR1 and CDR2 are SGHRS and YFSETQ. Trimming stripped 4 bases from V and 2 bases from J, with 10 bases between. The CDR3 consists of 14 residues. CDR3: CASSRGTAGNTIYF. The DNA of the CDR3 is TGCGCCAGCAGCCGCGGGACTGCTGGAAACACCATATATTTT.

V is TRBV30 and J is TRBJ1-1; D perhaps matches TRBD1 (5 bases). Between the trimmed V and J ends, which lost 4 bases and 6 bases, there was a span of 15 bases. Germline CDR1 and CDR2: GTSNPN and SVGIG (reference sequence). The CDR3 covers 13 residues. Written as DNA, the CDR3 is TGTGCCTGGACAAGGGGCTTCGGGTCTGAAGCTTTCTTT. Its translation is CAWTRGFGSEAFF.

This chain uses TRBV7-9 with TRBJ1-2; D unresolved. The CDR3 consists of 16 residues. V lost 0 bases and J 7 bases, leaving 18 bases between the germline ends. In germline, CDR1 is SEHNR, CDR2 FQNEAQ (reference sequence). Here the CDR3 reads CASSLATDSLGRGYTF. CDR3 nucleotide sequence: TGTGCCAGCAGCTTAGCAACGGACTCCTTAGGCCGTGGCTACACCTTC.

This chain joins TRBV6-4 and TRBJ2-2, with 10 bases matching TRBD2. Germline V CDR1 and CDR2: MRHNA, SNTAGT. J gave up 5 bases and V 4 bases, and 7 bases lay outside the gene matches. The CDR3 sequence is 16 residues long. The CDR3 DNA reads TGTGCCAGCAGTGTTCTAGCGGGAGATCTTACCGGGGAGCTGTTTTTT. Translating gives CASSVLAGDLTGELFF.

The chain uses TRBV30 and TRBJ2-2, with 16 bases fitting TRBD2. Germline values: CDR1 GTSNPN, CDR2 SVGIG (reference sequence). Germline trimming cut 0 bases from V and 6 bases from J; bases unmatched to any gene: 4. The CDR3 runs to 17 residues. CDR3 nucleotide sequence: TGTGCCTGGAGTGTCGGGACTAGCGGGGGGGTTCCCGGGGAGCTGTTTTTT. Amino acid sequence: CAWSVGTSGGVPGELFF.

The table lists this clone with a count of one. This sequence joins TRBV4-1 and TRBJ2-1, with 8 positions matching TRBD2. The CDR3 consists of 16 residues. Germline CDR1 MGHRA, CDR2 YSYEKL. Trimming cost V 7 bases and J 2 bases; bases outside gene matches: 10. The CDR3 protein is CASTPEIAGTYNEQFF. The CDR3 DNA reads as TGCGCCAGCACCCCTGAAATAGCGGGAACCTACAATGAGCAGTTCTTC.

The chain employs TRBV11-2 and TRBJ1-6, with 7 bases lining up with TRBD1. CDR3 length equals 16 residues. Trimming took 5 bases from V and 4 from J; bases not matched to a gene: 8. Germline CDR1 reads SGHAT; CDR2 reads FQNNGV. The CDR3 is CASSASVGQYNSPLHF. The CDR3 nucleotides are TGTGCCAGCAGCGCCAGCGTGGGACAGTATAATTCACCCCTCCACTTT.

For the CDR3, the DNA is TGTGCCACCTCAGGGGGCGCTTACTACGAGCAGTACTTC. This codes for CATSGGAYYEQYF. V and J are TRBV27 and TRBJ2-7; 8 bases line up with TRBD1. Germline trimming cut 10 bases from V and 3 bases from J; bases unmatched to any gene: 8. The CDR3 is made up of 13 amino acids. Germline loops: CDR1 MNHEY, CDR2 SMNVEV (reference sequence).

This chain links TRBV30 with TRBJ1-2, with D perhaps matching TRBD1 (5 bases). Germline V gives CDR1 GTSNPN, CDR2 SVGIG (reference sequence). The CDR3 extends over 15 amino acids. V was cut by 3 bases and J by 6 bases, with 20 bases left in between. This CDR3 reads CAWRGGRAYSNGYTF. DNA for the CDR3: TGTGCCTGGAGGGGAGGCAGGGCTTATAGCAATGGCTACACCTTC.

The rearrangement joins TRBV10-3 to TRBJ2-2; no definite D call. CDR3 size: 16 residues. Trimming removed 6 bases at V and 0 bases at J, with 14 bases between. Germline CDR1 and CDR2: ENHRY and SYGVKD. Written as DNA, the CDR3 is TGTGCCATCAGACCAGACCCAGGAACGAACACCGGGGAGCTGTTTTTT. This translates into CAIRPDPGTNTGELFF.

This chain uses TRBV10-3 with TRBJ2-6; D is unclear. The germline V gene encodes CDR1 ENHRY and CDR2 SYGVKD. The CDR3 loop spans 16 amino acids. V dropped 4 bases and J dropped 2 bases, with 12 bases sitting between them. CDR3 protein: CAISVPVLTGANVLTF. CDR3 nucleotides: TGTGCCATCAGTGTCCCGGTCCTAACTGGGGCCAACGTCCTGACTTTC.

The rearrangement links TRBV7-9 to TRBJ1-1, with D possibly matching TRBD1 (5 bases). The CDR3 spans 14 residues. Germline V gene lookup returns CDR1 SEHNR and CDR2 FQNEAQ (reference sequence). V lost 4 bases and J lost 2, with 11 bases in between. CDR3 nucleotide sequence: TGTGCCAGCAGCTATCAAGACAGCAACACTGAAGCTTTCTTT. Its protein is CASSYQDSNTEAFF.

The chain recombines TRBV5-1 with TRBJ2-7; 7 bases map to TRBD1. The CDR3 loop spans 14 amino acids. The germline CDR1 and CDR2 sequences are SGHRS and YFSETQ. J was trimmed by 2 bases and V by 4 bases; bases with no gene match: 6. The CDR3 reads CASSLAGTAYEQYF. CDR3 DNA: TGCGCCAGCAGCCTGGCCGGGACAGCCTACGAGCAGTACTTC.

The chain combines TRBV5-4 with TRBJ1-2; tentative D call: TRBD1 (6 bases). This CDR3 has 14 amino acids. V was shortened by 0 bases and J by 5 bases, with 11 bases between the two germline ends. Germline CDR1 is SGHNT and CDR2 is YYREEE (reference sequence). The CDR3 region has the DNA TGTGCCAGCAGCTTGGGAGCAGGGGTGTATGGCTACACCTTC. Its protein product is CASSLGAGVYGYTF.

The chain joins TRBV27 to TRBJ1-5, with TRBD1 matching over 7 bases. The length of the CDR3 is 14 residues. Germline V gene lookup returns CDR1 MNHEY and CDR2 SMNVEV (reference sequence). After removal of 2 bases from V and 2 bases from J, the junction contained 0 bases not matched to a gene. The DNA for the CDR3 is TGTGCCAGCAGTTTAGGGACAGGCAATCAGCCCCAGCATTTT. Amino acid sequence: CASSLGTGNQPQHF.

V usage is TRBV18 and J usage is TRBJ1-1; no clear D gene. Trimming shortened V by 5 bases and J by 11 bases, and 12 bases separated the two germline ends. This CDR3 region has 11 residues. Germline assignment: CDR1 KGHSH and CDR2 LQKENI. CDR3 in DNA: TGTGCCAGCTCAAATTGGGAGACCGCTTTCTTT. It translates to CASSNWETAFF.

V gene TRBV6-5 combines with J gene TRBJ1-2; 10 positions match TRBD1. CDR1 is MNHEY, CDR2 SVGAGI, per germline. V gave up 6 bases and J gave up 6 bases; unmatched junction bases: 4. The CDR3 loop spans 13 amino acids. CDR3 nucleotides: TGTGCCAGCAGGGGACAGGGGACCCATGGCTACACCTTC. Translated: CASRGQGTHGYTF.

The gene calls are TRBV25-1 and TRBJ2-7; D call uncertain. V lost 2 bases and J 1 base, leaving 3 bases between the germline ends. Germline CDR1 is MGHDK and CDR2 is SYGVNS. This CDR3 contains 12 residues. The CDR3 nucleotides read TGTGCCAGCAGTGAACAGTCCTACGAGCAGTACTTC. Translation: CASSEQSYEQYF.